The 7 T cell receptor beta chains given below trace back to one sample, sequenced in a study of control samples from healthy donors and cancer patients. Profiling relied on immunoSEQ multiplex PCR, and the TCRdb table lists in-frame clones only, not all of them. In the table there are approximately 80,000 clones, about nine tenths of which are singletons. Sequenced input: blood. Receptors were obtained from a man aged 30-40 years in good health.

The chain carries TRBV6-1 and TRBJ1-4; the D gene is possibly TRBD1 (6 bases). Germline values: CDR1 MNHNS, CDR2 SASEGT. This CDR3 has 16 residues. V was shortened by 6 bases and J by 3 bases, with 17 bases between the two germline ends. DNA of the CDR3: TGTGCCAGCAGGGAACTACAGGGAGTGGCTAATGAAAAACTGTTTTTT. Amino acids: CASRELQGVANEKLFF.

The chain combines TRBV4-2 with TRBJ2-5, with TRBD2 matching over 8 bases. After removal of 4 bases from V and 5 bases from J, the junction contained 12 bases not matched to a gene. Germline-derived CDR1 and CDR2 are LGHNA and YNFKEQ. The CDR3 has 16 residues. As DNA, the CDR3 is TGTGCCAGCAGCCCGGGGGGGCGGGAGCAAAAGGAGACCCAGTACTTC. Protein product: CASSPGGREQKETQYF.

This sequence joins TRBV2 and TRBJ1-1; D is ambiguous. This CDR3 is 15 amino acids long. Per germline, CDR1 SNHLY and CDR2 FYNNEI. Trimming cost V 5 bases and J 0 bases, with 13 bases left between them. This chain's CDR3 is CASSRFGVLNTEAFF. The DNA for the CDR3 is TGTGCCAGCAGTCGTTTTGGGGTCCTGAACACTGAAGCTTTCTTT.

CDR3 DNA sequence: TGTGCCAGCAGCCAAGGGCTTGGTGAAAAACTGTTTTTT. It yields the protein CASSQGLGEKLFF. The gene calls are TRBV7-2 and TRBJ1-4; D call uncertain. CDR1 and CDR2 from the germline V gene are SGHTA and FQGNSA. V lost 5 bases and J 7 bases, leaving 11 bases between the germline ends. This CDR3 region has 13 residues.

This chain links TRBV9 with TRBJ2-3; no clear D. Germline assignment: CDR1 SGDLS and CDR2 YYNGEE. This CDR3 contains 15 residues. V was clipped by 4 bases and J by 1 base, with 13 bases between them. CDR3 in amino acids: CASSRTGDRTDTQYF. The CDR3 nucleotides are TGTGCCAGCAGCCGGACCGGAGACCGCACAGATACGCAGTATTTT.

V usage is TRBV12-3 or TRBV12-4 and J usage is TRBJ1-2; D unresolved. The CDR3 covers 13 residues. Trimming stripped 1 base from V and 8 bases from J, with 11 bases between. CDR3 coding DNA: TGTGCCAGCAGTTTAGGGCAGCCGAGGGGCTACACCTTC. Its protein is CASSLGQPRGYTF.

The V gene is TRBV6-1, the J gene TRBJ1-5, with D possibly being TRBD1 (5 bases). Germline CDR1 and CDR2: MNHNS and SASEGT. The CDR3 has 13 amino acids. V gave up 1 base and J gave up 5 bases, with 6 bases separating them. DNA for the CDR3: TGTGCCAGCAGTGAAGTGACAGATCAGCCCCAGCATTTT. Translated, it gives CASSEVTDQPQHF.